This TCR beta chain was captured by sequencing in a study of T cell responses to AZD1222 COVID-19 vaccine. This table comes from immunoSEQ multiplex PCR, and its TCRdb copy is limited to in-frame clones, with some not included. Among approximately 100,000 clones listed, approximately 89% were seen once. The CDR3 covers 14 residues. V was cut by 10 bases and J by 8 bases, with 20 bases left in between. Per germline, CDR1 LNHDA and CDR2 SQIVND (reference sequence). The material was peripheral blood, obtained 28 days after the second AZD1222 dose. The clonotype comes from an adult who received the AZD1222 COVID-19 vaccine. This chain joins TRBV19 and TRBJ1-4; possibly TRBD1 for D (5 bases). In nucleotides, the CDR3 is TGTGCCACTCTTCCGGGGGGAAGACAGGAAAAACTGTTTTTT. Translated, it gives CATLPGGRQEKLFF.